The clone carrying this TCR beta chain was counted a few times. This specimen belongs to a study of T cells in Graves' hyperthyroidism and ophthalmopathy. On the study more broadly: Peripheral blood was secured at the point of initial diagnosis, before any treatment.

Regions amplified from RNA transcripts were the TCR beta CDR3 regions. The study used the HTBI primer set for a first-round RT-PCR of the TCR CDR3. TCRdb used MiXCR to reprocess the multiplex PCR reads, holding one entry per CDR3 protein. Among approximately 530,000 distinct CDR3 sequences, around 17% were seen once, and the ten largest hold about 20%. This CDR3 is built from 14 residues. Germline V gene lookup returns CDR1 MNHEY and CDR2 SVGAGI. V was clipped by 4 bases and J by 6 bases, with 15 bases between them. The sequenced sample was blood. The chain recombines TRBV6-5 with TRBJ1-1, with D perhaps TRBD1 (5 bases). The receptor was derived from a woman aged 18-30 years with Graves' hyperthyroidism. CDR3 in amino acids: CASSFSQGRAEAFF. CDR3 sequence (DNA): TGTGCCAGCAGTTTTAGCCAGGGCCGGGCTGAAGCTTTCTTT.